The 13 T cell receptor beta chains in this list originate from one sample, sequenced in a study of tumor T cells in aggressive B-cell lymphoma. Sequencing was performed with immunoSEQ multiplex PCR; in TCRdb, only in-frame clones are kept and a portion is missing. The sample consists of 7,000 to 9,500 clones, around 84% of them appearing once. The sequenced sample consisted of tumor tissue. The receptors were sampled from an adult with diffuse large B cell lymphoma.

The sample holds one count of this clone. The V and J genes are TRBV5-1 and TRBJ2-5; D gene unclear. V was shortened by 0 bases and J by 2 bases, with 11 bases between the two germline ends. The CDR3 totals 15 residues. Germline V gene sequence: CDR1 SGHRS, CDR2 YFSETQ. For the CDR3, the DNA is TGCGCCAGCAGCTTGGCAGCAGCGAAACAAGAGACCCAGTACTTC. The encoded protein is CASSLAAAKQETQYF.

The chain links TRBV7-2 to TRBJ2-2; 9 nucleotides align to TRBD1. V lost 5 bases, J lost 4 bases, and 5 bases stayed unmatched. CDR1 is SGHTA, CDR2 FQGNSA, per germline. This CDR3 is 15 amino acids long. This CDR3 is CASSNRGLGTGELFF. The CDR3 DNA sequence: TGTGCCAGCAGCAACAGGGGGCTAGGCACCGGGGAGCTGTTTTTT.

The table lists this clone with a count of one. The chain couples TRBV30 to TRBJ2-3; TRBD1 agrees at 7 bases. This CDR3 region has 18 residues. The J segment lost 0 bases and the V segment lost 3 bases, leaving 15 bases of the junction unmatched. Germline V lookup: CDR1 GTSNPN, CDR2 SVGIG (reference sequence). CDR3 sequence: CAWRHKVRTGASTDTQYF. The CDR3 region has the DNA TGTGCCTGGAGACATAAAGTCCGGACAGGAGCTAGCACAGATACGCAGTATTTT.

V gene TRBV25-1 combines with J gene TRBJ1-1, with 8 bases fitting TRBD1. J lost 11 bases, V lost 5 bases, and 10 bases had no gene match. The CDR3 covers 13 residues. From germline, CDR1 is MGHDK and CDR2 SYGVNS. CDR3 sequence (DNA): TGTGCCAGCAGTACAGGGGGATTGGGGGGCGCTTTCTTT. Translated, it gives CASSTGGLGGAFF.

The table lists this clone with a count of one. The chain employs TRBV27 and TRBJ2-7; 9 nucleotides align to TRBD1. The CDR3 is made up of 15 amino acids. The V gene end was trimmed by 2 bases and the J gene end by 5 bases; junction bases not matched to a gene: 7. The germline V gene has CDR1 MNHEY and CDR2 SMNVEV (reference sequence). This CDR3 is CASSLRGQGGNEQYF. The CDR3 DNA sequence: TGTGCCAGCAGTTTAAGGGGACAGGGCGGGAACGAGCAGTACTTC.

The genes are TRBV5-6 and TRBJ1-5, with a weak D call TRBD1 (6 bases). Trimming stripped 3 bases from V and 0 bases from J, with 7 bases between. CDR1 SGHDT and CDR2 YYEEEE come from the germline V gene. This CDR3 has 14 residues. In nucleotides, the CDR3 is TGTGCCAGCAGCTCAGGGGTTAGCAATCAGCCCCAGCATTTT. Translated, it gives CASSSGVSNQPQHF.

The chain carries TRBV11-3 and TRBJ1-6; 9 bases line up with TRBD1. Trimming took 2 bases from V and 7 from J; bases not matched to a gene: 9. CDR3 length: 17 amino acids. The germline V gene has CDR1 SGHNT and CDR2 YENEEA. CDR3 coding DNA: TGTGCCAGCAGCTTACGGTTTTGGACAGGGGAGAATTCACCCCTCCACTTT. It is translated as CASSLRFWTGENSPLHF.

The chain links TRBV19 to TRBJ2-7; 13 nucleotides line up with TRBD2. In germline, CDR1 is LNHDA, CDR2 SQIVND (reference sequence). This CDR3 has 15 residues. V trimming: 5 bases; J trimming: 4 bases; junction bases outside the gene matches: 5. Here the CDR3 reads CASSAGLAGQYEQYF. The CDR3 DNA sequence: TGTGCCAGTAGTGCGGGACTAGCGGGGCAATACGAGCAGTACTTC.

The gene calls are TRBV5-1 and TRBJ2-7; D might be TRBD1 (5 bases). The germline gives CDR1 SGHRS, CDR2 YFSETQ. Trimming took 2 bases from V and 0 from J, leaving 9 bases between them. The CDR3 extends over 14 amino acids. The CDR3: CASSLQVSSYEQYF. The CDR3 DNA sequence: TGCGCCAGCAGCTTACAGGTATCCTCCTACGAGCAGTACTTC.

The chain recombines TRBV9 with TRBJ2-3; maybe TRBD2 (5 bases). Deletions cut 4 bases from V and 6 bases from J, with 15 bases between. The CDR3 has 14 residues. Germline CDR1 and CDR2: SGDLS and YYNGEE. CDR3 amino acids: CASSTSGTGDTQYF. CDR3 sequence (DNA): TGTGCCAGCAGCACCTCGGGCACGGGGGATACGCAGTATTTT.

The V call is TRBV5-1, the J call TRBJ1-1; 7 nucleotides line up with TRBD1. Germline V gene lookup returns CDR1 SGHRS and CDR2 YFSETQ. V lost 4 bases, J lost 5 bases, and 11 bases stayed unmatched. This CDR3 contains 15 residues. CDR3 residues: CASSTADRDGTEAFF. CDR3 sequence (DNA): TGCGCCAGCAGCACCGCTGACAGGGACGGGACTGAAGCTTTCTTT.

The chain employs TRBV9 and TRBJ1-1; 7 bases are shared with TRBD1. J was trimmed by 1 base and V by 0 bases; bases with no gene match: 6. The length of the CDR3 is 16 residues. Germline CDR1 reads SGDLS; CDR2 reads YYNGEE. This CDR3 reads CASSVGFRTGNTEAFF. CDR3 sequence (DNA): TGTGCCAGCAGCGTAGGGTTCCGGACAGGGAACACTGAAGCTTTCTTT.

The CDR3 is CASRHRGGQGVNTEAFF. The DNA of the CDR3 is TGTGCCAGCAGACACCGAGGGGGACAGGGGGTGAACACTGAAGCTTTCTTT. The chain uses TRBV13 and TRBJ1-1; TRBD1 matches at 11 bases. This CDR3 is built from 17 residues. Germline V CDR1 and CDR2: PRHDT, FYEKMQ (reference sequence). Trimming at V came to 6 bases and at J to 0 bases, leaving 9 bases not matched to a gene.